This T cell receptor beta chain was observed in a study of blood T cell repertoires in COVID-19. From germline, CDR1 is LNHDA and CDR2 SQIVND (reference sequence). The CDR3 sequence is 15 residues long. V gave up 7 bases and J gave up 2 bases; unmatched junction bases: 8. Only in-frame clones appear in the TCRdb table, and some are missing; sequencing was by immunoSEQ multiplex PCR. This sample carries some 250,000 clones, approximately 78% of them seen once, and the ten largest clones take 9.5% to 15%. The sequencing input was peripheral blood. The V gene is TRBV19, the J gene TRBJ1-5, with 7 bases identical to TRBD1. The TCR sequence derives from a woman aged 55-70 years with active or convalescent COVID-19. In nucleotides, the CDR3 is TGTGCCAGTACCCAACAGGGGCGAGGCAATCAGCCCCAGCATTTT. This encodes CASTQQGRGNQPQHF.